This T cell receptor beta chain was obtained from a study of T cell repertoires in urothelial bladder cancer (dated by TCRdb to about 2019). Describing the broader study: Of the roughly 12 resected lesions, three were clinical stage cT0, three were cTa, three were cT1, and three were cT2 or greater. The study compared clonality of the TCR repertoire in bladder tumors against clonality in benign bladder inflammation. Twelve patients who had bladder lesions and were undergoing transurethral resection were prospectively identified. Approximately 13 resected bladder lesions, consisting of urothelial carcinoma (UC+) and benign (UC-) specimens, were examined. Paper-wide results and their limitations: Urothelial carcinoma specimens had fewer T cells than benign specimens, with medians of 5,569 and 25,872. In carcinoma specimens, up to roughly 15% of infiltrating lymphocytes were accounted for by a single T-cell clone, compared with 2% to 2.5% in benign specimens. A median tumor infiltrating lymphocyte percentage of around 2% was observed in carcinoma specimens, compared with about 12% in benign specimens.

Points on this clone: Its antigen remains unidentified. It has no much larger one-base neighbor in the sample; base qualities were not kept.

Bladder lesion specimens were obtained at transurethral resection and were stored at -80C. DNA was isolated from bladder specimens obtained during transurethral resection. Via the germline V gene, CDR1 is SNHLY and CDR2 FYNNEI. The cysteine opens and the phenylalanine closes a CDR3 of 15 amino acids. Only CDR3 DNA is held: 45 bases, read in frame from base 1. V lost 6 bases and J lost 6 bases; the stretch between them is 15 bases long. The immunoSEQ assay was used to sequence the CDR3 region of the TCR beta chain. The paper's data handling went like this. For every specimen, the T-cell fraction, clonal dominance and maximum TCR clone frequency were calculated. TCRdb retrieved this table from immuneACCESS and kept in-frame rearrangements only. Not all clones are present; in checked studies, unresolved V genes account for under half, and no reason is known for the remainder. V, J and clone size are those of that table, while D and trimming were read from the DNA. The sample contains several thousand clones, roughly 50% of them found a single time. The ten largest account for under 35% of the sample.

The clonotype originates from a human donor with urothelial carcinoma. The chain was built from TRBV2 and TRBJ1-6; the D gene cannot be named for sure. The sequenced sample was tumor-infiltrating cells from bladder cancer. CDR3 loop: CASSNGPVANSPLHF. In nucleotide form, the sequence is TGTGCCAGCAGCAACGGGCCAGTGGCTAATTCACCCCTCCACTTT.